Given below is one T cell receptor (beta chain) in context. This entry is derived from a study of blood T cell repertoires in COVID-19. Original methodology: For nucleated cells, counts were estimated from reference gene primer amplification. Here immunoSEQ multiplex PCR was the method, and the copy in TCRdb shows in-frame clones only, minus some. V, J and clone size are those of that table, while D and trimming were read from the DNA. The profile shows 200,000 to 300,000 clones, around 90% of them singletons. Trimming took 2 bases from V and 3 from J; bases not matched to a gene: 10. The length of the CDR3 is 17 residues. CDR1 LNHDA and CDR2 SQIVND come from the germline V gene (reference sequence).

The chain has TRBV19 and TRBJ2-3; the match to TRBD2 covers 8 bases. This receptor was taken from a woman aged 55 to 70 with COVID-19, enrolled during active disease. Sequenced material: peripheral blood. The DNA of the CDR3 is TGTGCCAGTAGTATAACGCGGGAGGACGTAGGTACAGATACGCAGTATTTT. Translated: CASSITREDVGTDTQYF.